This is a list of T cell receptor beta chains from one sample in a study of T cell responses to AZD1222 COVID-19 vaccine. This table comes from immunoSEQ multiplex PCR, and its TCRdb copy is limited to in-frame clones, with some not included. Here the sample spans about 110,000 clones, roughly 87% being singletons. Here the sequenced sample was peripheral blood, taken on day 0 of AZD1222 vaccination. The receptors shown here come from an adult in good health. Both conserved end residues are part of each CDR3. A D gene is named only where the DNA matches it firmly. Size tells how often a clone was seen (once, few, many) or the class of an expanded clone, and some rows leave it out.

clone size	V gene	CDR3 length	J gene	D gene	CDR3 protein	CDR3 DNA
few	TRBV28	15	TRBJ1-5	.	CASYSADYSNQPQHF	TGTGCCAGTTACTCGGCCGATTATAGCAATCAGCCCCAGCATTTT
.	TRBV4-3	14	TRBJ2-3	.	CASSQGGQFDTQYF	TGCGCCAGCAGCCAAGGTGGACAGTTCGATACGCAGTATTTT
.	TRBV2	13	TRBJ1-6	.	CATHGQQNSPLHF	TGTGCCACCCATGGACAGCAAAATTCACCCCTCCACTTT
.	TRBV7-9	19	TRBJ2-3	TRBD2	CASSLGSVGRGLRTDTQYF	TGTGCCAGTAGCTTAGGTTCGGTTGGGCGGGGGTTACGCACAGATACGCAGTATTTT
.	TRBV20-1	11	TRBJ1-2	.	CRAGSNYGYTF	TGCAGGGCGGGTTCCAACTATGGCTACACCTTC
.	TRBV28	13	TRBJ2-1	.	CASLRLDYNEQFF	TGTGCCAGCCTAAGACTGGACTACAATGAGCAGTTCTTC
.	TRBV20-1	13	TRBJ2-7	TRBD1	CSANDRVGYEQYF	TGCAGTGCTAATGACAGGGTAGGGTACGAGCAGTACTTC
.	TRBV10-1	13	TRBJ2-3	.	CASSPQATDTQYF	TGCGCCAGCAGCCCCCAGGCCACAGATACGCAGTATTTT
.	TRBV12-3/TRBV12-4	13	TRBJ2-7	.	CASSTPPSLEQYF	TGTGCCAGCAGTACCCCCCCCTCTCTCGAGCAGTACTTC
.	TRBV6-2/TRBV6-3	13	TRBJ1-1	TRBD1	CASSRRTGAEAFF	TGTGCCAGCAGCCGGAGGACAGGGGCTGAAGCTTTCTTT
.	TRBV15	11	TRBJ1-4	.	CATRNTGQLFF	TGTGCCACCAGGAATACAGGGCAACTGTTTTTT
.	TRBV5-1	12	TRBJ1-1	.	CASSLDNTEAFF	TGCGCCAGCAGCTTGGACAACACTGAAGCTTTCTTT
.	TRBV12-3/TRBV12-4	13	TRBJ2-3	.	CASSLQGTDTQYF	TGTGCCAGCAGTTTACAGGGAACAGATACGCAGTATTTT
.	TRBV4-1	15	TRBJ1-3	.	CASSQPTGLGNTIYF	TGCGCCAGCAGCCAGCCCACAGGGTTAGGAAACACCATATATTTT
.	TRBV5-1	15	TRBJ2-1	TRBD2	CASSLRSSGDNEQFF	TGCGCCAGCAGCTTAAGGTCTAGCGGAGACAATGAGCAGTTCTTC
.	TRBV7-2	15	TRBJ1-2	.	CASSLEAGMGYGYTF	TGTGCCAGCAGCTTAGAGGCAGGGATGGGTTATGGCTACACCTTC
.	TRBV20-1	10	TRBJ2-5	.	CSARSETQYF	TGCAGTGCTAGATCAGAGACCCAGTACTTC
.	TRBV27	17	TRBJ1-2	TRBD1	CASSYTPPDRGMYGYTF	TGTGCCAGCAGTTATACCCCACCCGACAGGGGAATGTATGGCTACACCTTC
.	TRBV7-9	13	TRBJ1-2	.	CASSPGRSYGYTF	TGTGCCAGCAGTCCGGGCAGGAGCTATGGCTACACCTTC
few	TRBV5-5	16	TRBJ2-7	TRBD1	CASSLVLTGGYYEQYF	TGTGCCAGCAGCTTGGTTCTGACAGGGGGTTACTACGAGCAGTACTTC
.	TRBV27	14	TRBJ2-5	TRBD1	CASSSGTGLETQYF	TGTGCCAGCAGTTCGGGGACAGGGTTAGAGACCCAGTACTTC
.	TRBV6-2/TRBV6-3	14	TRBJ1-1	.	CASSTGYMNTEAFF	TGTGCCAGCAGCACAGGCTACATGAACACTGAAGCTTTCTTT
.	TRBV19	15	TRBJ2-2	.	CASEDGGRGTGELFF	TGTGCCAGTGAAGATGGGGGCCGAGGCACCGGGGAGCTGTTTTTT